The 32 T cell receptor beta chains listed next were all sequenced from one sample in a study of CD4 T cell repertoires in COVID-19. Sequencing was done directly on freshly isolated, uncultured memory T cells. Libraries were prepared by immunoSEQ multiplex PCR; TCRdb keeps only in-frame clonotypes and omits some of them. The sample records tens of thousands of clones, around 86% being singletons. The source was central memory CD4+ T cells from blood, collected before the COVID-19 pandemic. These receptors came from a human donor who had COVID-19.

V usage is TRBV27 and J usage is TRBJ1-2, with D perhaps matching TRBD1 (6 bases). From germline, CDR1 is MNHEY and CDR2 SMNVEV (reference sequence). Trimming took 2 bases from V and 8 from J, leaving 12 bases between them. This CDR3 has 13 residues. The CDR3 protein is CASSLEGGKGYTF. The CDR3 bases are TGTGCCAGCAGTTTAGAGGGGGGGAAGGGCTACACCTTC.

The gene calls are TRBV5-4 and TRBJ2-1; 12 nucleotides agree with TRBD1. This CDR3 is 14 amino acids long. The germline V gene encodes CDR1 SGHNT and CDR2 YYREEE (reference sequence). J gave up 7 bases and V 9 bases, and 8 bases lay outside the gene matches. CDR3 protein: CAITGQGARNEQFF. In DNA form, the CDR3 reads TGTGCCATTACGGGACAGGGGGCGCGGAATGAGCAGTTCTTC.

The V and J genes are TRBV5-1 and TRBJ1-2; tentative D call: TRBD1 (6 bases). V lost 0 bases to trimming and J lost 4 bases, with 22 bases between them. Germline-derived CDR1 and CDR2 are SGHRS and YFSETQ. The CDR3 spans 18 residues. CDR3 nucleotide sequence: TGCGCCAGCAGCTTGGAAGGTCAGGGGCCAGTTAAGGGCTATGGCTACACCTTC. It codes for CASSLEGQGPVKGYGYTF. The full variable domain, in which reference TRBV5-1 and TRBJ1-2 provide the parts outside the CDR3, is KAGVTQTPRYLIKTRGQQVTLSCSPISGHRSVSWYQQTPGQGLQFLFEYFSETQRNKGNFPGRFSGRQFSNSRSEMNVSTLELGDSALYLCASSLEGQGPVKGYGYTFGSGTRLTVV.

The chain recombines TRBV6-1 with TRBJ1-2; no clear D gene. The ends were cut back, 8 bases at V and 0 bases at J, with 10 bases in the middle. Germline CDR1 is MNHNS and CDR2 is SASEGT. The CDR3 sequence is 13 residues long. CDR3 sequence reads: CASGERTNYGYTF. Here the CDR3 DNA reads TGTGCCAGCGGAGAGAGGACTAACTATGGCTACACCTTC.

The chain uses TRBV6-8 and TRBJ1-5, with D maybe TRBD1 (6 bases). The germline V and J ends were trimmed by 6 bases and 4 bases, with 19 bases remaining between them. The CDR3 spans 16 residues. Germline assignment: CDR1 MNHGY and CDR2 SAAAGT. The CDR3 bases are TGTGCCAGCAGGTCCCCGGCAGGGGTAGGGAATCAGCCCCAGCATTTT. Protein product: CASRSPAGVGNQPQHF.

This rearrangement joins TRBV5-6 to TRBJ2-5; D may be TRBD2 (6 bases). Trimming removed 4 bases at V and 4 bases at J, with 17 bases between. Germline CDR1 and CDR2: SGHDT and YYEEEE. The CDR3 is 15 residues long. The DNA for the CDR3 is TGTGCCAGCAGCCAACTAGCAGGGTCAGGAGAGACCCAGTACTTC. Protein: CASSQLAGSGETQYF.

This chain connects TRBV11-2 to TRBJ2-3; D uncertain. This CDR3 comprises 10 residues. Trimming took 4 bases from V and 9 from J, leaving 5 bases between them. The germline CDR1 and CDR2 sequences are SGHAT and FQNNGV. CDR3 region: CASSSLTQYF. DNA of the CDR3: TGTGCCAGCAGCTCCTTAACGCAGTATTTT.

The chain recombines TRBV16 with TRBJ2-7, with a weak D call TRBD2 (5 bases). Trimming pared 1 base from V and 7 bases from J, leaving 11 bases between. The CDR3 spans 13 residues. Germline values: CDR1 KGHSY, CDR2 FQNENV. CDR3 nucleotide sequence: TGTGCCAGCAGCCAATTTGGGGAGTGGGAGCAGTACTTC. It translates to CASSQFGEWEQYF.

This clone came up once. The chain uses TRBV11-2 and TRBJ1-4; D is possibly TRBD1 (5 bases). Germline assignment: CDR1 SGHAT and CDR2 FQNNGV. The V end lost 1 base, the J end lost 8 bases, and 8 bases lay between the germline ends. The CDR3 covers 13 residues. The CDR3 nucleotides read TGTGCCAGCAGCTTAGGGGAGGGGGAAAAACTGTTTTTT. Encoded protein: CASSLGEGEKLFF.

The chain recombines TRBV30 with TRBJ2-3; 9 bases agree with TRBD2. Trimming removed 3 bases from V and 8 bases from J; junction bases left unmatched: 6. The CDR3 has 13 amino acids. Germline V gives CDR1 GTSNPN, CDR2 SVGIG (reference sequence). CDR3 region: CAWRTSGRPTQYF. The CDR3 bases are TGTGCCTGGAGAACCAGCGGGAGGCCTACGCAGTATTTT. Based on the CDR3 plus reference TRBV30 and TRBJ2-3, the full variable domain is SQTIHQWPATLVQPVGSPLSLECTVEGTSNPNLYWYRQAAGRGLQLLFYSVGIGQISSEVPQNLSASRPQDRQFILSSKKLLLSDSGFYLCAWRTSGRPTQYFGPGTRLTVL.

The CDR3 sequence is CASGLVYGQGLSEQYF. Here the CDR3 DNA reads TGTGCTAGTGGTTTGGTCTACGGACAGGGGTTGTCCGAGCAGTACTTC. V gene TRBV12-5 combines with J gene TRBJ2-7; 9 nucleotides agree with TRBD1. The germline V gene has CDR1 LGHNT and CDR2 FRNRAP. V shed 0 bases, J shed 6 bases, and the junction held 9 bases outside the gene matches. The CDR3 length is 16 residues.

CDR3 residues: CASSQRQETQYF. Written as DNA, the CDR3 is TGTGCCAGCAGCCAACGCCAAGAGACCCAGTACTTC. The J gene is TRBJ2-5, the V gene TRBV14; D gene ambiguous. The CDR3 covers 12 residues. Germline values: CDR1 SGHDN, CDR2 FVKESK. Trimming stripped 2 bases from V and 1 base from J, with 2 bases between.

This clone came up once. The chain links TRBV7-2 to TRBJ1-5; D not certain. V lost 1 base, J lost 4 bases, and 8 bases lay in between. CDR3 size: 14 residues. CDR1 and CDR2 (germline): SGHTA, FQGNSA. This CDR3 is CASSLGAENQPQHF. CDR3 bases: TGTGCCAGCAGCTTAGGGGCAGAGAATCAGCCCCAGCATTTT.

This chain connects TRBV7-9 to TRBJ2-2; D possibly corresponds to TRBD2 (5 bases). Germline V gene lookup returns CDR1 SEHNR and CDR2 FQNEAQ (reference sequence). Between the trimmed V and J ends, which lost 5 bases and 4 bases, there was a span of 17 bases. This CDR3 comprises 16 residues. The CDR3 DNA is TGTGCCAGCAGCCCCGGGGTTATCATGTCCACCGGGGAGCTGTTTTTT. It specifies CASSPGVIMSTGELFF.

V usage is TRBV19 and J usage is TRBJ2-3; 9 bases line up with TRBD1. The CDR3 sequence is 15 residues long. Per germline, CDR1 LNHDA and CDR2 SQIVND (reference sequence). V lost 4 bases, J lost 5 bases, and 7 bases stayed unmatched. The CDR3 DNA reads TGTGCCAGTAGTACCGGGACAGGGAGAGGAGATACGCAGTATTTT. Its translation: CASSTGTGRGDTQYF. Drawing the rest from reference TRBV19 and TRBJ2-3, the complete variable domain is DGGITQSPKYLFRKEGQNVTLSCEQNLNHDAMYWYRQDPGQGLRLIYYSQIVNDFQKGDIAEGYSVSREKKESFPLTVTSAQKNPTAFYLCASSTGTGRGDTQYFGPGTRLTVL.

Only one count was recorded for this clone. This chain uses TRBV5-4 with TRBJ2-1, with D unclear. This CDR3 comprises 13 residues. Trimming removed 0 bases at V and 9 bases at J, with 10 bases between. Per germline, CDR1 SGHNT and CDR2 YYREEE (reference sequence). The DNA of the CDR3 is TGTGCCAGCAGCTTGGGTGGGCCGCGTGAGCAGTTCTTC. This gives the protein CASSLGGPREQFF.

The V call is TRBV5-6, the J call TRBJ2-7, with TRBD1 as a possible D gene (6 bases). The CDR3 sequence is 14 residues long. V lost 1 base, J lost 5 bases, and 13 bases lay in between. Germline assignment: CDR1 SGHDT and CDR2 YYEEEE. This chain's CDR3 is CASSLPQGNNEQYF. For the CDR3, the DNA is TGTGCCAGCAGCTTGCCACAGGGAAACAACGAGCAGTACTTC.

With respect to this clone: The junction shows a germline mismatch at one end, possibly a read error. The rearrangement links TRBV5-6 to TRBJ2-1; unclear D gene. The CDR3 runs to 15 residues. Germline V lookup: CDR1 SGHDT, CDR2 YYEEEE. CDR3 DNA sequence: TGTGCCAGCTCCCCTTCTCCATTAACTTACAGTGAGCAGTTCTTC. Translation: CASSPSPLTYSEQFF. The whole variable domain, remainder taken from reference TRBV5-6 and TRBJ2-1, is DAGVTQSPTHLIKTRGQQVTLRCSPKSGHDTVSWYQQALGQGPQFIFQYYEEEERQRGNFPDRFSGHQFPNYSSELNVNALLLGDSALYLCASSPSPLTYSEQFFGPGTRLTVL.

The chain links TRBV5-1 to TRBJ1-2, with D possibly being TRBD1 (6 bases). CDR3 length: 13 amino acids. Looked up from germline, CDR1 is SGHRS and CDR2 is YFSETQ. V lost 2 bases, J lost 4 bases, and 9 bases lay in between. This chain's CDR3 is CASSLTGTYGYTF. The CDR3 DNA sequence: TGCGCCAGCAGCTTAACAGGGACCTATGGCTACACCTTC.

This chain connects TRBV5-1 to TRBJ2-3; D unresolved. Trimming removed 5 bases at V and 0 bases at J, with 10 bases between. The CDR3 length is 14 residues. CDR1 and CDR2 (germline): SGHRS, YFSETQ. Here the CDR3 reads CASRNTSSTDTQYF. CDR3 DNA: TGCGCCAGCAGGAATACTTCTAGCACAGATACGCAGTATTTT.

This clone was seen only once. The chain has TRBV5-4 and TRBJ2-3; 10 bases align to TRBD1. CDR1 is SGHNT, CDR2 YYREEE, per germline (reference sequence). This CDR3 is 15 amino acids long. The trim removed 1 base at V and 3 bases at J, leaving 2 bases unmatched. CDR3 sequence reads: CASSLQDRGTDTQYF. The CDR3 region has the DNA TGTGCCAGCAGCTTGCAGGACAGGGGGACAGATACGCAGTATTTT.

The rearrangement links TRBV7-9 to TRBJ1-3; D unclear. Germline CDR1 SEHNR, CDR2 FQNEAQ (reference sequence). Deletions cut 6 bases from V and 8 bases from J, with 11 bases between. The CDR3 extends over 12 amino acids. The CDR3 sequence: CASRGRSDTIYF. The CDR3 DNA sequence: TGTGCCAGCAGGGGCAGGTCGGACACCATATATTTT.

The V call is TRBV28, the J call TRBJ2-7; D is possibly TRBD1 (5 bases). CDR3 size: 15 residues. Per germline, CDR1 MDHEN and CDR2 SYDVKM. Between the trimmed V and J ends, which lost 7 bases and 0 bases, there was a span of 16 bases. This CDR3 reads CASTISDTFSYEQYF. Here the CDR3 DNA reads TGTGCCAGCACCATCTCGGACACCTTCTCCTACGAGCAGTACTTC.

J is TRBJ1-2 and V is TRBV6-1; no clear D gene. Trimming stripped 5 bases from V and 2 bases from J, with 9 bases between. Looked up from germline, CDR1 is MNHNS and CDR2 is SASEGT. The CDR3 extends over 13 amino acids. The CDR3 nucleotides read TGTGCCAGCAGTTCCACACAGAACTATGGCTACACCTTC. Translation gives CASSSTQNYGYTF.

J is TRBJ1-1 and V is TRBV10-3, with D possibly being TRBD1 (5 bases). The CDR3 contains 14 residues. The V end was cut by 3 bases, the J end by 2 bases, with 10 bases between. Per germline, CDR1 ENHRY and CDR2 SYGVKD. The CDR3 is CAISEAQENTEAFF. DNA of the CDR3: TGTGCCATCAGTGAAGCACAGGAAAACACTGAAGCTTTCTTT.

J is TRBJ2-2 and V is TRBV5-6; D call uncertain. Germline V gene lookup returns CDR1 SGHDT and CDR2 YYEEEE. The CDR3 loop spans 14 amino acids. The ends were cut back, 0 bases at V and 1 base at J, with 4 bases in the middle. For the CDR3, the DNA is TGTGCCAGCAGCTTGGTGCGGAACACCGGGGAGCTGTTTTTT. This gives the protein CASSLVRNTGELFF.

V and J are TRBV5-4 and TRBJ2-1, with D possibly TRBD2 on 8 matching bases. Germline CDR1 reads SGHNT; CDR2 reads YYREEE (reference sequence). V shed 4 bases and J shed 11 bases, with 22 bases lying between them. This CDR3 spans 15 amino acids. For the CDR3, the DNA is TGTGCCAGCAGCCCAGGGGGACTAGTCGCATCGCAGCAGTTCTTC. Protein product: CASSPGGLVASQQFF.

The CDR3 spells CASSSLDWTGDEQFF. DNA for the CDR3: TGTGCCAGCAGCTCTCTCGACTGGACTGGGGATGAGCAGTTCTTC. This chain joins TRBV5-6 and TRBJ2-1; TRBD2 might be the D (5 bases). V was shortened by 3 bases and J by 8 bases, with 18 bases between the two germline ends. This CDR3 region has 15 residues. The germline V gene has CDR1 SGHDT and CDR2 YYEEEE. The variable domain in full, completed from reference TRBV5-6 and TRBJ2-1, reads DAGVTQSPTHLIKTRGQQVTLRCSPKSGHDTVSWYQQALGQGPQFIFQYYEEEERQRGNFPDRFSGHQFPNYSSELNVNALLLGDSALYLCASSSLDWTGDEQFFGPGTRLTVL.

The V gene is TRBV7-9, the J gene TRBJ2-2, with a tentative D call TRBD2 (7 bases). Trimming shortened V by 3 bases and J by 7 bases, and 12 bases separated the two germline ends. This CDR3 contains 14 residues. Per the germline V gene, CDR1 is SEHNR and CDR2 is FQNEAQ (reference sequence). The chain's CDR3 is CASSFRGADGELFF. The DNA of the CDR3 is TGTGCCAGCAGCTTCCGGGGGGCGGACGGGGAGCTGTTTTTT. The full variable domain, with the rest looked up from reference TRBV7-9 and TRBJ2-2, is DTGVSQNPRHKITKRGQNVTFRCDPISEHNRLYWYRQTLGQGPEFLTYFQNEAQLEKSRLLSDRFSAERPKGSFSTLEIQRTEQGDSAMYLCASSFRGADGELFFGEGSRLTVL.

The chain employs TRBV5-1 and TRBJ2-1, with 7 bases identical to TRBD1. J lost 7 bases, V lost 4 bases, and 14 bases had no gene match. Looked up from germline, CDR1 is SGHRS and CDR2 is YFSETQ. The CDR3 loop spans 16 amino acids. The CDR3, as DNA: TGCGCCAGCAGCCGCGCGAGTTGGGACAGACTGAATGAGCAGTTCTTC. Its translation: CASSRASWDRLNEQFF.

The V call is TRBV18, the J call TRBJ2-3, with D uncertain. Germline CDR1 KGHSH, CDR2 LQKENI. V shed 4 bases and J shed 2 bases, with 4 bases lying between them. This CDR3 is built from 12 residues. The CDR3 protein is CASSRPTDTQYF. The DNA of the CDR3 is TGTGCCAGCTCACGGCCCACAGATACGCAGTATTTT. Together with reference TRBV18 and TRBJ2-3, the CDR3 gives the full variable domain: NAGVMQNPRHLVRRRGQEARLRCSPMKGHSHVYWYRQLPEEGLKFMVYLQKENIIDESGMPKERFSAEFPKEGPSILRIQQVVRGDSAAYFCASSRPTDTQYFGPGTRLTVL.

The chain links TRBV30 to TRBJ1-6; maybe TRBD1 (6 bases). The CDR3 loop spans 15 amino acids. With 4 bases removed from V and 5 bases from J, the gap between germline ends came to 15 bases. CDR1 is GTSNPN, CDR2 SVGIG, per germline (reference sequence). DNA for the CDR3: TGTGCCTGGACCCGAGGGACAAAAGATAATTCACCCCTCCACTTT. It translates to CAWTRGTKDNSPLHF.